The rows below give T cell receptor beta chains drawn from one sample of a study of beta chain features in type 1 diabetes. Measured with immunoSEQ multiplex PCR; TCRdb has only the in-frame clones, and not every one. The table records 350,000 to 400,000 clones, approximately 15% of them present only once. The sequenced material came from naive CD4+ T cells from blood. Receptors originate from a woman between 18 and 30 years old in good health. CDR3s include the opening cysteine and the closing phenylalanine or tryptophan. D genes are given only for firm matches.

D,V,J,CDR3
TRBD2,TRBV7-9,TRBJ2-1,CASDLGRELNEQFF
NA,TRBV30,TRBJ1-2,CAWSAGPNYGYTF
NA,TRBV7-6,TRBJ2-5,CASSLRSRQGGSQRIQETQYF
TRBD1,TRBV5-4,TRBJ2-7,CASSSGQGALGKGEQYF
NA,TRBV7-4,TRBJ1-1,CATPKSRWRDTEAFF
TRBD2,TRBV29-1,TRBJ2-3,CSVSASSGPTDTQYF
TRBD2,TRBV19,TRBJ2-1,CATSSGSGTYNEQFF
TRBD1,TRBV7-6,TRBJ2-1,CASSSARTGGNEQFF
TRBD2,TRBV14,TRBJ2-1,CASSQDILAGVEQFF
NA,TRBV7-8,TRBJ2-1,CASSPREMTYNEQFF
TRBD2,TRBV4-3,TRBJ2-4,CASSQGLAGVGNIQYF
TRBD2,TRBV9,TRBJ2-7,CASSAGLAGVDEQYF
TRBD1,TRBV28,TRBJ2-1,CASTSQGDTFYNEQFF
NA,TRBV5-1,TRBJ2-1,CASSFDSTRYNEQFF
TRBD2,TRBV29-1,TRBJ2-1,CSVRTSGSTEQFF
NA,TRBV7-2,TRBJ1-5,CASSSQYNQPQHF
NA,TRBV11-2,TRBJ2-5,CASSLGSQETQYF
TRBD2,TRBV29-1,TRBJ2-7,CSVGPRAGGHHEQYF
TRBD1,TRBV9,TRBJ2-2,CASSVVQGDGELFF
NA,TRBV30,TRBJ2-3,CACNGIEGFTDTQYF
TRBD2,TRBV28,TRBJ2-7,CASSFSSGDSYEQYF
TRBD2,TRBV7-3,TRBJ2-1,CASSPMGREGYNEQFF
NA,TRBV30,TRBJ1-3,CAWNQLTGNTIYF
TRBD2,TRBV27,TRBJ2-7,CASSFFSGSYEQYF
TRBD1,TRBV18,TRBJ2-1,CASSPRRQGVGEQFF
NA,TRBV29-1,TRBJ1-2,CSVEVVGGGDGYTF
TRBD2,TRBV6-5,TRBJ2-7,CASSSSGVVGEQYF
NA,TRBV7-2,TRBJ2-3,CASSLVRASTDTQYF
TRBD2,TRBV6-6,TRBJ2-3,CASSYVAGGTDTQYF
TRBD1,TRBV6-6,TRBJ1-1,CASSGRTGGEAFF
NA,TRBV9,TRBJ2-2,CASSVVSAVVTGELFF
NA,TRBV30,TRBJ2-1,CAWSISAYEQFF
TRBD2,TRBV30,TRBJ2-1,CAWSSSGAYNEQFF
TRBD1,TRBV29-1,TRBJ2-3,CSAGQGEGNTQYF
NA,TRBV14,TRBJ2-4,CASSLSSAKNIQYF
TRBD1,TRBV2,TRBJ2-3,CAAPGQGDWDTQYF
TRBD1,TRBV2,TRBJ2-2,CASRRQGGLYTGELFF
NA,TRBV5-6,TRBJ2-1,CASSLFSNEQFF
NA,TRBV28,TRBJ2-7,CASSLFSISYEQYF
TRBD1,TRBV7-9,TRBJ2-1,CASSSRDRAYNEQFF
NA,TRBV5-1,TRBJ2-5,CASSSQGRETQYF
NA,TRBV6-5,TRBJ1-5,CASKRAHPNQPQHF
TRBD1,TRBV4-1,TRBJ1-5,CASSQGTQGTSNQPQHF
NA,TRBV30,TRBJ1-2,CAWSVVREGGYTF
NA,TRBV6-6,TRBJ1-1,CASSPRRTEAFF
NA,TRBV5-1,TRBJ1-2,CASSDPGYYGYTF
TRBD2,TRBV6-5,TRBJ2-5,CASSRLAGSKETQYF
TRBD1,TRBV14,TRBJ2-7,CASSPGQGLYEQYF
TRBD1,TRBV18,TRBJ1-1,CASSPHRGRTEAFF
TRBD2,TRBV19,TRBJ2-2,CASSITGRDTGELFF